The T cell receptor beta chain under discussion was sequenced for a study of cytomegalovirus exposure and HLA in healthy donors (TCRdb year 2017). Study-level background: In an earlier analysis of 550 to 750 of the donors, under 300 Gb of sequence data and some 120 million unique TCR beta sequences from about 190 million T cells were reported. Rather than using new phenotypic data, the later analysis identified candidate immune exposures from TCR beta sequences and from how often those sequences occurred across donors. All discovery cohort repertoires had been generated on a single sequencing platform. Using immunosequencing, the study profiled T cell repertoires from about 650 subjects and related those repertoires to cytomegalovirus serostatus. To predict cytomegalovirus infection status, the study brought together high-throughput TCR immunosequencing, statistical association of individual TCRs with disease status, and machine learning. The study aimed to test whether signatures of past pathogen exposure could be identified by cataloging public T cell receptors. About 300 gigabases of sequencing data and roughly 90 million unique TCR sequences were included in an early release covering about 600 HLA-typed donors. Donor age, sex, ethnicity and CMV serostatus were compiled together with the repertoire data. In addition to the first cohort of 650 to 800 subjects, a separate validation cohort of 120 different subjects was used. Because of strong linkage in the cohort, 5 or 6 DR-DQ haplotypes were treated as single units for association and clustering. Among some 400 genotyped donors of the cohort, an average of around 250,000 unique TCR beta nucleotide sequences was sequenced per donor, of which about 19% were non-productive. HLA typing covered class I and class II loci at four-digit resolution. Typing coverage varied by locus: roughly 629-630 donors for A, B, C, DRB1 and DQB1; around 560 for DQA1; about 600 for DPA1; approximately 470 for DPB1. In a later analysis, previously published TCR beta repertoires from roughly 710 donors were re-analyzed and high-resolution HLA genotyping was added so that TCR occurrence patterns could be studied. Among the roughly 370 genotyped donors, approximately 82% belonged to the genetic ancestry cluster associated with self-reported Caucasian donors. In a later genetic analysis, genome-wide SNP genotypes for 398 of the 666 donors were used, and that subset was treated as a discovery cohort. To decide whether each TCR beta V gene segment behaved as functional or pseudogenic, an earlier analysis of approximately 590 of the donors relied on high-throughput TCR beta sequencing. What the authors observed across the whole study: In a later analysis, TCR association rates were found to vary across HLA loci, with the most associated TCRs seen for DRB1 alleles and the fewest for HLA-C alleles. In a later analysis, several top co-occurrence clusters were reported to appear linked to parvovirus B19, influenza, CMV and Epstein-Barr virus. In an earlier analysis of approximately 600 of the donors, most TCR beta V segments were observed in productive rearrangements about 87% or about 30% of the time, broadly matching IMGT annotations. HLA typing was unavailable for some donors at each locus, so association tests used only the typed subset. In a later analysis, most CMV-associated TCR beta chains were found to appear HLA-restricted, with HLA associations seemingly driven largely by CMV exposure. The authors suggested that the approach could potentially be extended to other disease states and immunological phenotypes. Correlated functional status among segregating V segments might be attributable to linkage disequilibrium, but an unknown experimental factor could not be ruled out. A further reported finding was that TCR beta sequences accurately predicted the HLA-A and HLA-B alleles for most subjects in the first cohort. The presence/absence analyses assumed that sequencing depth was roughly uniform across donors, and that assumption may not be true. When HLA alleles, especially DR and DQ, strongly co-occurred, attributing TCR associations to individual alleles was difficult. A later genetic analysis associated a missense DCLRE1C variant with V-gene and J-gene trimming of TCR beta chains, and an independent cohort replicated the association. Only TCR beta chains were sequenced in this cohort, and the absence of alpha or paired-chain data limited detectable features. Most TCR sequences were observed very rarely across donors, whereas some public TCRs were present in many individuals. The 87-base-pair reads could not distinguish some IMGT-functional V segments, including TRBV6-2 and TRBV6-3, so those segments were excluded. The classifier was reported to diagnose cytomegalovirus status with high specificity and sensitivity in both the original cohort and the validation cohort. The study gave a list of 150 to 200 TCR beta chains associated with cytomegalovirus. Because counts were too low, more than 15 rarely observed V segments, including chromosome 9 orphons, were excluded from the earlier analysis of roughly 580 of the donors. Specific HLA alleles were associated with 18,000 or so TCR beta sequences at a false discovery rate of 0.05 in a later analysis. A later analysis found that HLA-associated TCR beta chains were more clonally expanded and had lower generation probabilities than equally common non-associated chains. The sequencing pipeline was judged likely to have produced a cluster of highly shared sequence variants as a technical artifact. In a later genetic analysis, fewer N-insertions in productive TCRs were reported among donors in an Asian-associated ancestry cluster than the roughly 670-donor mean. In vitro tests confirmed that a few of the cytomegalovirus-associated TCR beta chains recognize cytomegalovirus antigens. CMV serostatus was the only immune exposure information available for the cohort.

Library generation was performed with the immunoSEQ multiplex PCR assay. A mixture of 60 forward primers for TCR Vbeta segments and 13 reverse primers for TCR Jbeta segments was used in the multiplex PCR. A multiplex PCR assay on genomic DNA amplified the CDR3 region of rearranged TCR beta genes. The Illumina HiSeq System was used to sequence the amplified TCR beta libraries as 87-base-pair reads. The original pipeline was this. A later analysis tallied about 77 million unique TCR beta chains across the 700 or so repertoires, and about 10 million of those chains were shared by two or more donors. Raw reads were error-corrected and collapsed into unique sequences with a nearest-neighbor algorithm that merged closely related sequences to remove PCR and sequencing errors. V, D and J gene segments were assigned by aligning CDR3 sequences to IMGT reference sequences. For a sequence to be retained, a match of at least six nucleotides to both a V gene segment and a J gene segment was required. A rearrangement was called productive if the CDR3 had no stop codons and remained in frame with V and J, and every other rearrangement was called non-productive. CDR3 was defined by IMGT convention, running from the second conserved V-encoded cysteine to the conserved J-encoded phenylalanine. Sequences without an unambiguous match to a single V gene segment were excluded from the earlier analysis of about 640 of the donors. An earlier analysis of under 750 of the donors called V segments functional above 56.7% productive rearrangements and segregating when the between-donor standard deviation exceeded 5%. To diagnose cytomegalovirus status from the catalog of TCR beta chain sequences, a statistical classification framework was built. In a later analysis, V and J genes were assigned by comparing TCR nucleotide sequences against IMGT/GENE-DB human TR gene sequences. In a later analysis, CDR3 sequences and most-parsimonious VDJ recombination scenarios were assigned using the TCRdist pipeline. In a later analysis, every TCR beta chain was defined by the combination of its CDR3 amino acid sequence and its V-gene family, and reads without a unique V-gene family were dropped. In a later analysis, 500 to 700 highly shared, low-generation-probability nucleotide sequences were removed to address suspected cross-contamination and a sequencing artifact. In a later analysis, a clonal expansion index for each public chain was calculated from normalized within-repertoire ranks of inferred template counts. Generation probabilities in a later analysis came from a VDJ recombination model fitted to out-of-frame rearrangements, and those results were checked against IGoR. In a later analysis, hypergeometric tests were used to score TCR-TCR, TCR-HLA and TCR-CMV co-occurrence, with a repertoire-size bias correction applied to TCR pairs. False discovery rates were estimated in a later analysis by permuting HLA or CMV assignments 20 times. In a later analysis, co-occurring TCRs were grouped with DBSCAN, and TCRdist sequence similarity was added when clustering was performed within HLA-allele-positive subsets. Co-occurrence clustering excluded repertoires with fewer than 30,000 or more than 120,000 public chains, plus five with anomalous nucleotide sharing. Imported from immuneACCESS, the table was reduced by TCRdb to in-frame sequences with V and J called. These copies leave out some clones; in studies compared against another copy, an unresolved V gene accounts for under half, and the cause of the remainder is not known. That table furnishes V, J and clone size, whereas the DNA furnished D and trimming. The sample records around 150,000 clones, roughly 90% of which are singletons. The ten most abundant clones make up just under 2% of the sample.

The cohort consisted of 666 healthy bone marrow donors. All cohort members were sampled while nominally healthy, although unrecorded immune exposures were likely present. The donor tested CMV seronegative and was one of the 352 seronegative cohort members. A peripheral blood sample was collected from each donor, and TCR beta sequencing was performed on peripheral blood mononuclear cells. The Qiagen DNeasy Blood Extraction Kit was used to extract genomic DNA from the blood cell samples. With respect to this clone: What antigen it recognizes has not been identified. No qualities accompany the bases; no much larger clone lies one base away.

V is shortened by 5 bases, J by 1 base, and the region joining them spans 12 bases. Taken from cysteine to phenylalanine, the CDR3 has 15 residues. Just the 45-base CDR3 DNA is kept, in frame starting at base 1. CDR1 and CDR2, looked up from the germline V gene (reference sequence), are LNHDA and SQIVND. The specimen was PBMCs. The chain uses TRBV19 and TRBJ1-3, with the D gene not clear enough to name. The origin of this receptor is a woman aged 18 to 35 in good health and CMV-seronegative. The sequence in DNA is TGTGCCAGTAGTCTCATTTCCTATTCTGGAAACACCATATATTTT. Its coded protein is CASSLISYSGNTIYF.